This T cell receptor (beta chain) was captured by sequencing in a study of T cell changes during pregnancy in multiple sclerosis. Libraries were prepared by immunoSEQ multiplex PCR; TCRdb keeps only in-frame clonotypes and omits some of them. The table records approximately 44,000 clones, 92% of them present only once. The CDR3 is 15 amino acids. V dropped 6 bases and J dropped 4; count of bases not matched to a gene: 7. The germline V gene has CDR1 SNHLY and CDR2 FYNNEI. V is TRBV2 and J is TRBJ1-5; 9 nucleotides line up with TRBD1. The sample was CD4+ T cells from peripheral blood mononuclear cells, taken in the first trimester of pregnancy. The clonotype originates from a female donor with multiple sclerosis, enrolled in a pregnancy study. The CDR3 nucleotides read TGTGCCAGCAGGGTGGACAGGGGTGATAATCAGCCCCAGCATTTT. Protein: CASRVDRGDNQPQHF.